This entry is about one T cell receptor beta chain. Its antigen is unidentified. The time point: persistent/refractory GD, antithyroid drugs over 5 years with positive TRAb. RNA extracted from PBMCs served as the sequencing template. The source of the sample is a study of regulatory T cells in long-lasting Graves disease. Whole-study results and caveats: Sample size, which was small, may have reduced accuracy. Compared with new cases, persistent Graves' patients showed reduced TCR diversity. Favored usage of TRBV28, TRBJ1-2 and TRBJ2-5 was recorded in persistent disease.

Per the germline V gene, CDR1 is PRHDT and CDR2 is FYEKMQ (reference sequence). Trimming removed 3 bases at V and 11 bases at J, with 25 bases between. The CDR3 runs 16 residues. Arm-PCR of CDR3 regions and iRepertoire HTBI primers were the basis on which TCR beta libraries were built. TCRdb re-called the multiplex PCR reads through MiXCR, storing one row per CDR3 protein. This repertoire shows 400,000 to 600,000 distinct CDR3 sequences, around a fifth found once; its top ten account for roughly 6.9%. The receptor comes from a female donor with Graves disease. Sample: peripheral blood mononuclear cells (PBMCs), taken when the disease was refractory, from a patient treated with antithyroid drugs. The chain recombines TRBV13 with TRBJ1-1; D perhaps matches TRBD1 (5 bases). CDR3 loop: CASSFTLLSTDASAFF. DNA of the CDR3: TGTGCCAGCAGCTTCACCCTCCTCTCGACAGATGCGTCGGCTTTCTTT.